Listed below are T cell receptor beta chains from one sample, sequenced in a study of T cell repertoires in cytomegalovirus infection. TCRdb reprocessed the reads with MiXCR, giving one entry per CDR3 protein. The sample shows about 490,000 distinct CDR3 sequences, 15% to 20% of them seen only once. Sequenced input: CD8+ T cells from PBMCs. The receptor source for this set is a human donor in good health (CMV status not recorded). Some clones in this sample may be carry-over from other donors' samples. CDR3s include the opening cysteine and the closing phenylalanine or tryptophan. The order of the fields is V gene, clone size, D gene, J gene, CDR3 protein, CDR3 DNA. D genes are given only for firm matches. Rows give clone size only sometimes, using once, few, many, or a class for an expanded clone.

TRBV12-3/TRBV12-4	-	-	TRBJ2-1	CASSFGPSYNEQFF	TGTGCCAGCAGTTTCGGACCGTCCTACAATGAGCAGTTCTTC
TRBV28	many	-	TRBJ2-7	CASNTGQDEQYF	TGTGCCAGCAACACGGGGCAGGACGAGCAGTACTTC
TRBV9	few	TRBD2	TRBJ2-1	CASSAYGTSGLPTEQFF	TGTGCCAGCAGCGCGTACGGGACTAGCGGGCTACCCACGGAGCAGTTCTTC
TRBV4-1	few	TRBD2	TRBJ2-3	CASSQAPSGGTDTQYF	TGCGCCAGCAGCCAAGCACCTAGCGGGGGCACAGATACGCAGTATTTT
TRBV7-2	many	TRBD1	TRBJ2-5	CASSPETGLQETQYF	TGTGCCAGCAGCCCGGAGACAGGGCTGCAAGAGACCCAGTACTTC
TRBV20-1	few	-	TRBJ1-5	CSASLGNQPQHF	TGCAGTGCTTCCCTGGGGAATCAGCCCCAGCATTTT
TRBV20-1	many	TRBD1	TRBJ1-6	CSASWDSAYSPLHF	TGCAGTGCTAGTTGGGACAGTGCGTATTCACCCCTCCACTTT
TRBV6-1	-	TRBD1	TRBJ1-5	CASPGGSNQPQHF	TGTGCCAGCCCAGGGGGAAGCAATCAGCCCCAGCATTTT
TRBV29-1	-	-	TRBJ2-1	CSVAGIENSGNTEQFF	TGCAGCGTTGCCGGGATCGAGAATAGCGGTAACACTGAGCAGTTCTTC
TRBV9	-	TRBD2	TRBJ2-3	CASSVAGGVSTDTQYF	TGTGCCAGCAGCGTAGCGGGGGGAGTGAGCACAGATACGCAGTATTTT
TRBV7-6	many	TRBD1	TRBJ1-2	CASRPDRGIHGYTF	TGTGCCAGCAGACCGGACAGGGGTATCCATGGCTACACCTTC
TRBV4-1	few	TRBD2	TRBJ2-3	CASSLRTSGSSRDTQYF	TGCGCCAGCAGCCTACGGACTAGCGGGAGCTCTAGGGATACGCAGTATTTT
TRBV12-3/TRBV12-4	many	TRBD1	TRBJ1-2	CASTPTGVGGYTF	TGTGCCAGCACCCCGACAGGGGTCGGAGGCTACACCTTC
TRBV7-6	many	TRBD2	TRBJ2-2	CASSLPGTSGRTGELFF	TGTGCCAGCAGCTTACCCGGGACTAGCGGACGCACCGGGGAGCTGTTTTTT
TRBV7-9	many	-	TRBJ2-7	CASTRGYEQYF	TGTGCCAGCACGCGGGGCTACGAGCAGTACTTC
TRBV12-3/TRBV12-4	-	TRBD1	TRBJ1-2	CASSPGQGLGYTF	TGTGCCAGCAGCCCAGGACAGGGGTTGGGCTACACCTTC
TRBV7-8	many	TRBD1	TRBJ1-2	CASSLDWTGGYTF	TGTGCCAGCAGCTTAGATTGGACAGGTGGCTACACCTTC
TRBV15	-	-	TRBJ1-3	CATISAIRNTIYF	TGTGCCACCATTTCGGCAATTAGAAACACCATATATTTT
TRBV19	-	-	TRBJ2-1	CASKGIPPYNEQFF	TGTGCCAGTAAGGGGATTCCCCCCTACAATGAGCAGTTCTTC
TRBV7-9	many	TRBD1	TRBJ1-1	CASSRGQVDGTEAFF	TGTGCCAGCAGCCGGGGACAGGTCGATGGCACTGAAGCTTTCTTT
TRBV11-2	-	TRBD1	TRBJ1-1	CASSWWTGTGDTEAFF	TGTGCCAGCAGCTGGTGGACCGGGACAGGGGACACTGAAGCTTTCTTT
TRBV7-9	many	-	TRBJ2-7	CASSSPGLSRSYEQYF	TGTGCCAGCAGCTCCCCGGGACTTTCCCGCTCCTACGAGCAGTACTTC
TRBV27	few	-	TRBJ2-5	CATSELASGTQYF	TGTGCCACCTCAGAGCTAGCGAGTGGGACCCAGTACTTC
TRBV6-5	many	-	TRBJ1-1	CASSHGQNTEAFF	TGTGCCAGCAGTCACGGGCAGAACACTGAAGCTTTCTTT
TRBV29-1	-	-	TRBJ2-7	CSVEDNRGVNGEQYF	TGCAGCGTTGAAGATAATCGAGGGGTGAATGGCGAGCAGTACTTC
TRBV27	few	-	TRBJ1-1	CASSSPGTLGRNTEAFF	TGTGCCAGCAGTTCACCGGGGACGCTTGGGAGGAACACTGAAGCTTTCTTT
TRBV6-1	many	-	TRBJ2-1	CASSEEGGNEQFF	TGTGCCAGCAGTGAGGAGGGCGGAAATGAGCAGTTCTTC
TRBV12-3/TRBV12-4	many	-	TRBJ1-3	CASSGGLSVSGNTIYF	TGTGCCAGCAGTGGGGGACTGAGTGTCTCTGGAAACACCATATATTTT
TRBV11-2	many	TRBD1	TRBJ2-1	CASSLERGTGRGSYNEQFF	TGTGCCAGCAGCTTAGAACGGGGGACAGGGAGGGGGTCCTACAATGAGCAGTTCTTC
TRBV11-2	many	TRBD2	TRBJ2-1	CASPVNEASGEGVYNEQFF	TGTGCCAGCCCTGTTAACGAGGCTAGCGGGGAAGGGGTCTACAATGAGCAGTTCTTC
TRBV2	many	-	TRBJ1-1	CASIIPGEAFF	TGTGCCAGCATAATACCAGGTGAAGCTTTCTTT
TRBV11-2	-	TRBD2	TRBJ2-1	CASSFWTSGSDYNEQFF	TGTGCCAGCAGCTTCTGGACTAGCGGGAGTGATTACAATGAGCAGTTCTTC
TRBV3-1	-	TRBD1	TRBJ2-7	CASSRTGFSYEQYF	TGTGCCAGCAGCCGGACAGGGTTCTCCTACGAGCAGTACTTC
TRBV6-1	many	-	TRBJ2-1	CASSGDFTGSSYNEQFF	TGTGCCAGCAGTGGGGATTTTACTGGCAGCTCCTACAATGAGCAGTTCTTC
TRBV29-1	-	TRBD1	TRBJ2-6	CSALTRSGTGVSGANVLTF	TGCAGCGCCCTTACTAGGTCCGGGACAGGGGTCTCTGGGGCCAACGTCCTGACTTTC
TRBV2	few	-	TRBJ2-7	CASRTDGYYEQYF	TGTGCCAGCAGAACCGACGGATACTACGAGCAGTACTTC
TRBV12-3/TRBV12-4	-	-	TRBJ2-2	CAEQGNTGELFF	TGTGCCGAACAGGGGAACACCGGGGAGCTGTTTTTT
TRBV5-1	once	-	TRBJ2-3	CASSLLGGRERADTQYF	TGCGCCAGCAGCTTGTTAGGAGGCCGGGAGAGGGCAGATACGCAGTATTTT
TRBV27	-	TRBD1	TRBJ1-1	CASSYDRVNTEAFF	TGTGCCAGCAGTTACGACAGGGTCAACACTGAAGCTTTCTTT
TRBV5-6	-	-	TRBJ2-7	CASSLGSVFYEQYF	TGTGCCAGCAGCTTGGGGTCGGTCTTCTACGAGCAGTACTTC
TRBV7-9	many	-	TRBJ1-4	CASSPGLGEKLFF	TGTGCCAGCAGCCCGGGACTAGGGGAAAAACTGTTTTTT
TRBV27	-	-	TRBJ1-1	CASSLWGRGEMNTEAFF	TGTGCCAGCAGTTTATGGGGGCGGGGGGAAATGAACACTGAAGCTTTCTTT
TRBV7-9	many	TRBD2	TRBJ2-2	CASRLLAGGPNTGELFF	TGTGCCAGCAGACTCCTAGCGGGAGGGCCCAACACCGGGGAGCTGTTTTTT
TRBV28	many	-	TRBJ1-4	CASSLFQGTNEKLFF	TGTGCCAGCAGTTTATTCCAGGGGACAAATGAAAAACTGTTTTTT
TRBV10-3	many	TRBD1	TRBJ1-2	CAIRDVPGQGSDGYTF	TGTGCCATCAGGGATGTCCCGGGACAGGGATCGGATGGCTACACCTTC
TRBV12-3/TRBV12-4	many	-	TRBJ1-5	CASSPPGGAHQPQHF	TGTGCCAGCAGTCCCCCGGGAGGGGCCCATCAGCCCCAGCATTTT